Presented here are 13 T cell receptor beta chains from one specimen sequenced in a study of blood T cells in healthy people across ages. Combining a sample-barcoded 5' primer with a J-beta primer mix, a second PCR ran for about 7 to 11 cycles. TCRdb called the 5' RACE reads again in MiXCR, with one record for every CDR3 protein. This sample has about 580,000 distinct CDR3 sequences, with 40% to 50% found just once. The material sequenced was blood. Receptor source: a man of 80 years or more in good health.

This clonotype was detected only a few times. The chain is built from TRBV13 and TRBJ1-2; D gene uncertain. Germline V gene sequence: CDR1 PRHDT, CDR2 FYEKMQ (reference sequence). V was cut by 4 bases and J by 4 bases, with 13 bases left in between. The CDR3 totals 14 residues. The CDR3 loop reads CASSSNRLGYGYTF. In nucleotides, the CDR3 is TGTGCCAGCAGCTCTAATCGGCTGGGCTATGGCTACACCTTC.

This clonotype was seen a few times. The chain recombines TRBV7-9 with TRBJ2-1, with a tentative D call TRBD2 (5 bases). Germline lookup yields CDR1 SEHNR and CDR2 FQNEAQ (reference sequence). Trimming left V 6 bases short and J 6 bases short, with 15 bases between. CDR3 length: 14 amino acids. The CDR3 reads CASSQLAIRNEQFF. CDR3 sequence (DNA): TGTGCCAGCAGTCAGCTAGCTATTCGCAATGAGCAGTTCTTC.

There are a few counts of this clonotype. The chain is built from TRBV6-2 or TRBV6-3 and TRBJ1-2; D is perhaps TRBD1 (5 bases). CDR1 is MNHEY and CDR2 is SVGEGT in the germline V gene. V lost 6 bases and J 6 bases, leaving 20 bases between the germline ends. The CDR3 length is 15 residues. The CDR3 here is CASSPQQVAWHGYTF. The DNA of the CDR3 is TGTGCCAGCAGCCCCCAACAGGTTGCGTGGCATGGCTACACCTTC.

The rearrangement uses TRBV27 and TRBJ2-7; the match to TRBD2 covers 9 bases. The CDR3 spans 14 residues. J gave up 1 base and V 11 bases, and 9 bases lay outside the gene matches. From germline, CDR1 is MNHEY and CDR2 SMNVEV (reference sequence). CDR3 bases: TGTGCCGTATCCGCGGCGGGGGGGTCCTACGAGCAGTACTTC. This translates into CAVSAAGGSYEQYF.

About this clonotype: At one end, the junction sequence differs from germline, possibly due to a read error. The V call is TRBV25-1, the J call TRBJ1-6; D gene uncertain. The CDR3 length is 14 residues. From germline, CDR1 is MGHDK and CDR2 SYGVNS. Here the CDR3 reads CTSSDNSYNSPLHF. Written as DNA, the CDR3 is TGTACCAGTAGTGATAACTCCTATAATTCACCCCTCCACTTT.

CDR3 protein: CASSYRLAQNTGELFF. The CDR3 bases are TGTGCCAGCAGTTACCGACTAGCTCAGAACACCGGGGAGCTGTTTTTT. V and J are TRBV6-2 or TRBV6-3 and TRBJ2-2; 7 positions match TRBD2. The germline V gene has CDR1 MNHEY and CDR2 SVGEGT. Unmatched junction bases numbered 4, after V lost 2 bases and J lost 1 base. The CDR3 covers 16 residues.

This clonotype appeared a single time. As DNA, the CDR3 is TGTGCCAGCAGTCTCCGGGACAGTCCGTACTTC. Protein: CASSLRDSPYF. The chain couples TRBV12-3 or TRBV12-4 to TRBJ2-5; TRBD1 matches 7 bases. J gave up 13 bases and V 5 bases, and 7 bases lay outside the gene matches. The CDR3 runs 11 residues.

The V gene is TRBV20-1, the J gene TRBJ2-3, with 7 bases lining up with TRBD2. The CDR3 covers 16 residues. The J segment lost 4 bases and the V segment lost 4 bases, leaving 14 bases of the junction unmatched. Germline assignment: CDR1 DFQATT and CDR2 SNEGSKA (reference sequence). CDR3 sequence: CSATMVGRGISDTQYF. CDR3 in DNA: TGCAGTGCTACCATGGTGGGGCGGGGGATCTCAGATACGCAGTATTTT.

The gene calls are TRBV6-2 or TRBV6-3 and TRBJ2-3; possible D gene TRBD2, 6 bases. V dropped 2 bases and J dropped 1 base, with 16 bases sitting between them. The CDR3 has 17 amino acids. Germline V gene lookup returns CDR1 MNHEY and CDR2 SVGEGT. CDR3 sequence (DNA): TGTGCCAGCAGTTACCCTCCACGGGGGAGAGGCACAGATACGCAGTATTTT. As protein: CASSYPPRGRGTDTQYF.

The chain is built from TRBV10-3 and TRBJ2-3; D perhaps matches TRBD2 (6 bases). CDR3 length: 15 residues. V was shortened by 10 bases and J by 0 bases, with 17 bases between the two germline ends. Per germline, CDR1 ENHRY and CDR2 SYGVKD. The CDR3 bases are TGTGCCACCGGGCCCGGCGGGGCTAGCACAGATACGCAGTATTTT. This gives the protein CATGPGGASTDTQYF.

This clonotype was seen more than once but under ten times. J is TRBJ1-1 and V is TRBV3-1; 11 bases map to TRBD1. Germline lookup yields CDR1 LGHDT and CDR2 YNNKEL (reference sequence). This CDR3 is built from 14 residues. V gave up 5 bases and J gave up 5 bases; unmatched junction bases: 4. CDR3 DNA: TGTGCCAGCAGCGCCGGGACAGGGGGGACTGAAGCTTTCTTT. Its translation is CASSAGTGGTEAFF.

There are many counts of this clonotype. The chain has TRBV6-6 and TRBJ2-5, with a tentative D call TRBD2 (6 bases). Germline CDR1 reads MNHNY; CDR2 reads SVGAGI (reference sequence). This CDR3 is built from 13 residues. V was clipped by 10 bases and J by 2 bases, with 14 bases between them. CDR3 protein: CANPGAIQETQYF. DNA of the CDR3: TGTGCCAACCCGGGAGCAATACAAGAGACCCAGTACTTC.

This sequence joins TRBV27 and TRBJ2-1; tentative D call: TRBD2 (6 bases). In germline, CDR1 is MNHEY, CDR2 SMNVEV (reference sequence). This CDR3 has 15 residues. The V and J ends lost 2 bases and 9 bases respectively, with 17 bases between them. CDR3 residues: CASSLGGIRIREQFF. The CDR3 DNA sequence: TGTGCCAGCAGTTTAGGCGGGATACGGATCCGTGAGCAGTTCTTC.